These 15 T cell receptor beta chains came from one sample sequenced in a study of human T cells and chemical hapten exposure. Documented time point: patch test 1, 2 weeks after DPC sensitization. Treatment indicated: therapeutic diphenylcyclopropenone sensitization with weekly scalp DPC. TCRdb reprocessed the RACE reads via MiXCR and lists one record per CDR3 protein. The sample yields about 340,000 distinct CDR3 sequences, 6% to 8.5% seen once. Sequencing used whole blood, obtained in connection with sensitization to the hapten diphenylcyclopropenone (DPC). The receptors were sampled from a woman aged 18-30 years with alopecia areata. Some clones in this sample may be carry-over from other donors' samples.

This clonotype was observed a few times. The V gene is TRBV20-1, the J gene TRBJ2-1; 9 nucleotides align to TRBD2. From germline, CDR1 is DFQATT and CDR2 SNEGSKA (reference sequence). J gave up 3 bases and V 0 bases, and 6 bases lay outside the gene matches. CDR3 length: 16 amino acids. DNA of the CDR3: TGCAGTGCTAGAGATACTGAGCGGGGGGACTACAATGAGCAGTTCTTC. Its translation: CSARDTERGDYNEQFF.

This clonotype was counted ten times or more. The rearrangement links TRBV7-2 to TRBJ2-1; TRBD1 or TRBD2 may be the D gene (5 bases each). The length of the CDR3 is 13 residues. Trimming cost V 1 base and J 10 bases, with 11 bases left between them. CDR1 and CDR2 (germline): SGHTA, FQGNSA. CDR3: CASSLVQRGEQFF. CDR3 DNA: TGTGCCAGCAGCTTAGTCCAGAGGGGAGAGCAGTTCTTC.

This clonotype appeared many times. V usage is TRBV3-1 and J usage is TRBJ2-7; D is perhaps TRBD2 (5 bases). The CDR3 has 15 residues. The germline CDR1 and CDR2 sequences are LGHDT and YNNKEL (reference sequence). V was pared by 2 bases and J by 5 bases, with 16 bases between. CDR3: CASSQSAGVPNEQYF. As DNA, the CDR3 is TGTGCCAGCAGCCAATCAGCCGGGGTTCCTAACGAGCAGTACTTC.

This clonotype was seen a handful of times. The chain uses TRBV14 and TRBJ1-2; 10 bases are a match to TRBD1. The CDR3 has 14 amino acids. With V trimmed by 4 bases and J by 4 bases, 3 bases remained unmatched. Per the germline V gene, CDR1 is SGHDN and CDR2 is FVKESK. The CDR3 DNA follows: TGTGCCAGCAGCCTACGGACAGGGGGCTATGGCTACACCTTC. Protein: CASSLRTGGYGYTF.

The V and J genes are TRBV7-2 and TRBJ1-2; 10 bases map to TRBD1. Trimming took 5 bases from V and 4 from J; bases not matched to a gene: 7. The CDR3 extends over 15 amino acids. The germline gives CDR1 SGHTA, CDR2 FQGNSA. DNA for the CDR3: TGTGCCAGCAGCCCATACCGGGACAGGGGCTATGGCTACACCTTC. This encodes CASSPYRDRGYGYTF.

This clonotype came up a few times. V gene TRBV18 combines with J gene TRBJ1-2; maybe TRBD1 (5 bases). Trimming removed 5 bases from V and 0 bases from J, with 13 bases in between. This CDR3 has 15 amino acids. Germline CDR1 reads KGHSH; CDR2 reads LQKENI. CDR3 residues: CASSAGPLTNYGYTF. The CDR3 DNA follows: TGTGCCAGCTCAGCGGGACCTCTTACTAACTATGGCTACACCTTC.

The table lists this clonotype with a few counts. V and J are TRBV6-5 and TRBJ2-7; D ambiguous. V lost 5 bases and J 6 bases, leaving 8 bases between the germline ends. CDR3 length: 11 residues. Germline lookup yields CDR1 MNHEY and CDR2 SVGAGI. The CDR3 DNA follows: TGTGCCAGCAGTCGGGCATCCGAGCAGTACTTC. It specifies CASSRASEQYF.

This clonotype has ten or more counts. This chain joins TRBV7-6 and TRBJ2-5; D might be TRBD1 or TRBD2, each matching 5 bases. Looked up from germline, CDR1 is SGHVS and CDR2 is FNYEAQ. V lost 2 bases to trimming and J lost 5 bases, with 12 bases between them. CDR3 size: 14 residues. The CDR3 DNA follows: TGTGCCAGCAGCTTACAGGGAGTGGCGGAGACCCAGTACTTC. As protein: CASSLQGVAETQYF. Filled out from reference TRBV7-6 and TRBJ2-5, the complete variable domain reads GAGVSQSPRYKVTKRGQDVALRCDPISGHVSLYWYRQALGQGPEFLTYFNYEAQQDKSGLPNDRFSAERPEGSISTLTIQRTEQRDSAMYRCASSLQGVAETQYFGPGTRLLVL.

The V and J genes are TRBV10-3 and TRBJ2-3; tentatively, D is TRBD2 (6 bases). This CDR3 region has 14 residues. Germline CDR1 ENHRY, CDR2 SYGVKD. Trimming stripped 9 bases from V and 3 bases from J, with 16 bases between. The CDR3 DNA reads TGTGCCATAAGACTAGAGTCGGGTACAGATACGCAGTATTTT. Protein product: CAIRLESGTDTQYF.

This clonotype occurred a few times. This chain uses TRBV11-2 with TRBJ2-2; D is tentatively TRBD1 or TRBD2 (5 bases each). The CDR3 extends over 18 amino acids. Trimming removed 5 bases at V and 5 bases at J, with 24 bases between. CDR1 and CDR2 from the germline V gene are SGHAT and FQNNGV. CDR3 sequence: CASSINDRAAGWTGELFF. CDR3 nucleotide sequence: TGTGCCAGCAGCATAAATGACAGAGCGGCTGGCTGGACCGGGGAGCTGTTTTTT.

CDR3 sequence reads: CASSPGGTGTYGYTF. The CDR3 bases are TGTGCCAGCTCACCAGGCGGGACAGGGACCTATGGCTACACCTTC. This chain joins TRBV18 and TRBJ1-2; 9 bases fit TRBD1. J was trimmed by 4 bases and V by 2 bases; bases with no gene match: 5. This CDR3 is 15 amino acids long. Per the germline V gene, CDR1 is KGHSH and CDR2 is LQKENI.

This clonotype was seen ten or more times. The gene calls are TRBV6-5 and TRBJ2-1, with D uncertain. The V and J ends lost 2 bases and 10 bases respectively, with 15 bases between them. Per germline, CDR1 MNHEY and CDR2 SVGAGI. CDR3 length equals 14 residues. As DNA, the CDR3 is TGTGCCAGCAGTTACACCCATCCACCCGGCGAGCAGTTCTTC. Protein: CASSYTHPPGEQFF.

This clonotype was seen once. One junction end does not reproduce the germline sequence, and a read error may be involved. The gene calls are TRBV4-1 and TRBJ2-3; TRBD2 matches 15 bases. The CDR3 is 19 residues long. Germline V gene lookup returns CDR1 MGHRA and CDR2 YSYEKL. The CDR3 DNA sequence: TGCGCCAGCAGCAAAGATCGGACTAGCGGGGGGGCGGGAAGAGATACGCAGTATTTT. Translated: CASSKDRTSGGAGRDTQYF.

Only a few counts were recorded for this clonotype. An end of the junction differs from the germline gene, which may be a read error. The rearrangement joins TRBV7-7 to TRBJ1-6, with 8 bases identical to TRBD1. Germline loops: CDR1 SSHAT, CDR2 FNYEAQ (reference sequence). The CDR3 is 15 residues long. CDR3 DNA: TGTGCTAGCAGCTTAGGGGGACAGGAGAATTCACCCCTCCACTTT. Its translation: CASSLGGQENSPLHF. Full variable domain (remainder filled in from reference TRBV7-7 and TRBJ1-6): GAGVSQSPRYKVTKRGQDVTLRCDPISSHATLYWYQQALGQGPEFLTYFNYEAQPDKSGLPSDRFSAERPEGSISTLTIQRTEQRDSAMYRCASSLGGQENSPLHFGNGTRLTVT.

This clonotype appeared a few times. V gene TRBV6-2 or TRBV6-3 combines with J gene TRBJ2-3; D gene unclear. V lost 6 bases, J lost 0 bases, and 7 bases lay in between. Looked up from germline, CDR1 is MNHEY and CDR2 is SVGEGT. The CDR3 has 13 amino acids. CDR3 DNA sequence: TGTGCCAGCAGGGGGTCCAGCACAGATACGCAGTATTTT. Amino acids: CASRGSSTDTQYF.